Each of the 20 T cell receptor beta chains below was sequenced from the same sample in a study of blood T cell repertoires in COVID-19 (dated by TCRdb to 2019 to 2021). Libraries were constructed by the immunoSEQ multiplex PCR assay. This is the immuneACCESS table as TCRdb keeps it, with only in-frame sequences that have V and J called. A part of the clones is gone; compared with another copy, unresolved V genes explain less than half, and the rest is unexplained. For this sample there are 80,000 to 130,000 clones; about 86% appear just once. Approximately 2.4% of the sample belongs to the ten largest clones. The sequenced sample consisted of PBMCs or T cells enriched from blood (not recorded which). Receptors were obtained from a woman in her 50s who had recovered from COVID-19.

The chain uses TRBV2 and TRBJ2-5; 7 nucleotides align to TRBD1. CDR1 and CDR2 from the germline V gene are SNHLY and FYNNEI. CDR3 length: 14 residues. Losses at the gene ends were 6 bases for V and 4 bases for J; bases not matched to a gene: 8. In nucleotides, the CDR3 is TGTGCCAGCAGACCACAGGGGTTTAGAGAGACCCAGTACTTC. It specifies CASRPQGFRETQYF.

A few counts support this clone. This chain connects TRBV4-1 to TRBJ2-2; the D gene is possibly TRBD1 (5 bases). The CDR3 loop spans 17 amino acids. V was cut by 1 base and J by 4 bases, with 16 bases left in between. Germline CDR1 MGHRA, CDR2 YSYEKL. CDR3: CASSQVQGLGITGELFF. CDR3 DNA: TGCGCCAGCAGCCAAGTTCAGGGTTTAGGGATCACCGGGGAGCTGTTTTTT.

The rearrangement links TRBV28 to TRBJ2-1, with 8 bases identical to TRBD1. CDR1 is MDHEN, CDR2 SYDVKM, per germline. J was trimmed by 6 bases and V by 4 bases; bases with no gene match: 11. CDR3 length: 16 amino acids. This CDR3 is CASSSPGTGAGNEQFF. The DNA for the CDR3 is TGTGCCAGCAGTTCCCCCGGGACAGGTGCGGGCAATGAGCAGTTCTTC.

V and J are TRBV28 and TRBJ1-5; D is unresolved. The CDR3 sequence is 14 residues long. Germline V CDR1 and CDR2: MDHEN, SYDVKM. Trimming took 6 bases from V and 1 from J, leaving 10 bases between them. This CDR3 is CASSMGGSNQPQHF. DNA for the CDR3: TGTGCCAGCAGCATGGGAGGCAGCAATCAGCCCCAGCATTTT.

The chain couples TRBV11-2 to TRBJ2-2, with TRBD2 as a possible D gene (6 bases). The V and J ends lost 1 base and 5 bases respectively, with 11 bases between them. This CDR3 region has 15 residues. CDR1 and CDR2 from the germline V gene are SGHAT and FQNNGV. CDR3 DNA sequence: TGTGCCAGCAGCTTAGCGGGAGTAAAAACCGGGGAGCTGTTTTTT. As protein: CASSLAGVKTGELFF.

V is TRBV16 and J is TRBJ1-2, with 7 bases that match TRBD1. Germline loops: CDR1 KGHSY, CDR2 FQNENV. With V trimmed by 4 bases and J by 6 bases, 5 bases remained unmatched. The CDR3 is made up of 13 amino acids. This chain's CDR3 is CASSRSGTDGYTF. The CDR3 coding sequence is TGTGCCAGCAGCCGATCCGGGACAGATGGCTACACCTTC.

With respect to this clone: The identical CDR3 is also encoded by other nucleotide sequences in the sample. The gene calls are TRBV5-1 and TRBJ1-5, with a weak D call TRBD1 (6 bases). V lost 2 bases and J 2 bases, leaving 8 bases between the germline ends. The CDR3 is made up of 14 amino acids. Looked up from germline, CDR1 is SGHRS and CDR2 is YFSETQ. CDR3 sequence (DNA): TGCGCCAGCAGCTTAGAGGGGGGCAATCAGCCCCAGCATTTT. This codes for CASSLEGGNQPQHF.

V and J are TRBV27 and TRBJ1-2; no definite D call. Germline CDR1 is MNHEY and CDR2 is SMNVEV (reference sequence). The V gene lost 5 bases and the J gene lost 4 bases, with 14 bases spanning the gap. CDR3 length equals 14 residues. For the CDR3, the DNA is TGTGCCAGCAGTACATACAAAGCGGGCTATGGCTACACCTTC. Translated: CASSTYKAGYGYTF.

The chain joins TRBV7-3 to TRBJ2-2; D may be TRBD2 (6 bases). Trimming pared 6 bases from V and 4 bases from J, leaving 12 bases between. The CDR3 has 14 residues. CDR1 is SGHTA and CDR2 is FQGTGA in the germline V gene. This CDR3 is CASSLVEGTGELFF. CDR3 bases: TGTGCCAGCAGTCTAGTGGAGGGCACCGGGGAGCTGTTTTTT.

This rearrangement joins TRBV6-4 to TRBJ1-1; D gene uncertain. The CDR3 is 12 amino acids. Germline V lookup: CDR1 MRHNA, CDR2 SNTAGT. Trimming left V 7 bases short and J 0 bases short, with 6 bases between. The CDR3 is CASKGVNTEAFF. CDR3 DNA sequence: TGTGCCAGCAAGGGAGTGAACACTGAAGCTTTCTTT.

Points on this clone: Sequence at one end of the junction differs from germline and may be a read error. V usage is TRBV6-6 and J usage is TRBJ2-1; TRBD2 matches at 7 bases. CDR3 length: 17 residues. CDR1 is MNHNY and CDR2 is SVGAGI in the germline V gene (reference sequence). CDR3 loop: CANSPERTRNSYNEQFF. DNA of the CDR3: TGTGCCAACAGTCCGGAACGGACTAGGAACTCCTACAATGAGCAGTTCTTC.

This clone was detected only once. The chain employs TRBV11-2 and TRBJ1-1; D is unresolved. The CDR3 spans 15 residues. Germline-derived CDR1 and CDR2 are SGHAT and FQNNGV. V lost 1 base to trimming and J lost 1 base, with 10 bases between them. In DNA form, the CDR3 reads TGTGCCAGCAGCTTAGCTCCCCGACAGAACACTGAAGCTTTCTTT. Its protein product is CASSLAPRQNTEAFF. Full variable domain (missing parts from reference TRBV11-2 and TRBJ1-1): EAGVAQSPRYKIIEKRQSVAFWCNPISGHATLYWYQQILGQGPKLLIQFQNNGVVDDSQLPKDRFSAERLKGVDSTLKIQPAKLEDSAVYLCASSLAPRQNTEAFFGQGTRLTVV.

The chain has TRBV6-5 and TRBJ2-7, with 8 nucleotides matching TRBD2. V gave up 8 bases and J gave up 2 bases; unmatched junction bases: 5. The V gene's germline CDR1 is MNHEY and CDR2 SVGAGI. The CDR3 is 13 residues long. The CDR3 spells CASPLRGAYEQYF. Written as DNA, the CDR3 is TGTGCCAGCCCCCTGCGGGGGGCCTACGAGCAGTACTTC.

V and J are TRBV28 and TRBJ1-5; 7 bases map to TRBD1. CDR3 length equals 17 residues. Losses at the gene ends were 7 bases for V and 6 bases for J; bases not matched to a gene: 18. The germline V gene has CDR1 MDHEN and CDR2 SYDVKM. CDR3 amino acids: CASKLNRGTVSGQPQHF. The CDR3 bases are TGTGCCAGCAAGCTAAACAGGGGAACGGTAAGCGGTCAGCCCCAGCATTTT.

This rearrangement joins TRBV7-6 to TRBJ2-3; 8 nucleotides agree with TRBD2. Unmatched junction bases numbered 7, after V lost 1 base and J lost 1 base. CDR1 SGHVS and CDR2 FNYEAQ come from the germline V gene. The length of the CDR3 is 17 residues. CDR3 sequence reads: CASSLEISGSGTDTQYF. Written as DNA, the CDR3 is TGTGCCAGCAGCTTAGAAATCAGCGGGAGTGGCACAGATACGCAGTATTTT.

This rearrangement joins TRBV18 to TRBJ1-1; D not certain. Looked up from germline, CDR1 is KGHSH and CDR2 is LQKENI. CDR3 length equals 14 residues. Trimming stripped 2 bases from V and 0 bases from J, with 7 bases between. CDR3 bases: TGTGCCAGCTCACCAATGGCCCTGAACACTGAAGCTTTCTTT. Residues: CASSPMALNTEAFF.

The chain employs TRBV27 and TRBJ2-7, with TRBD2 matching 10 bases. The CDR3 runs to 15 residues. Trimming removed 6 bases from V and 4 bases from J; junction bases left unmatched: 9. Germline V lookup: CDR1 MNHEY, CDR2 SMNVEV (reference sequence). Here the CDR3 reads CASRDLAGVYYEQYF. The CDR3 coding sequence is TGTGCCAGCAGGGACCTAGCGGGAGTATATTACGAGCAGTACTTC.

The chain is built from TRBV3-1 (or the pseudogene TRBV3-2) and TRBJ1-2, with 7 bases that match TRBD1. Germline lookup yields CDR1 LGHDT and CDR2 YNNKEL (reference sequence). With V trimmed by 3 bases and J by 6 bases, 13 bases remained unmatched. CDR3 size: 16 residues. CDR3 in DNA: TGTGCCAGCAGCCACCCTTACCGGGACAGTACCCATGGCTACACCTTC. This gives the protein CASSHPYRDSTHGYTF.

The chain joins TRBV10-3 to TRBJ2-7; TRBD2 agrees at 10 bases. The CDR3 totals 16 residues. The J segment lost 5 bases and the V segment lost 2 bases, leaving 9 bases of the junction unmatched. Germline CDR1 ENHRY, CDR2 SYGVKD. In nucleotides, the CDR3 is TGTGCCATCAGTGAGGAGGCGAGCGGGAGGGTCGACGAGCAGTACTTC. This sequence encodes CAISEEASGRVDEQYF.

This clone has just one count. The rearrangement joins TRBV7-2 to TRBJ2-2; 8 nucleotides line up with TRBD1. Germline-derived CDR1 and CDR2 are SGHTA and FQGNSA. J was trimmed by 5 bases and V by 5 bases; bases with no gene match: 7. The CDR3 totals 15 residues. The CDR3 sequence: CASSIVTGGTGELFF. The DNA for the CDR3 is TGTGCCAGCAGCATAGTCACAGGGGGGACCGGGGAGCTGTTTTTT. Together with reference TRBV7-2 and TRBJ2-2, the CDR3 gives the full variable domain: GAGVSQSPSNKVTEKGKDVELRCDPISGHTALYWYRQSLGQGLEFLIYFQGNSAPDKSGLPSDRFSAERTGGSVSTLTIQRTQQEDSAVYLCASSIVTGGTGELFFGEGSRLTVL.